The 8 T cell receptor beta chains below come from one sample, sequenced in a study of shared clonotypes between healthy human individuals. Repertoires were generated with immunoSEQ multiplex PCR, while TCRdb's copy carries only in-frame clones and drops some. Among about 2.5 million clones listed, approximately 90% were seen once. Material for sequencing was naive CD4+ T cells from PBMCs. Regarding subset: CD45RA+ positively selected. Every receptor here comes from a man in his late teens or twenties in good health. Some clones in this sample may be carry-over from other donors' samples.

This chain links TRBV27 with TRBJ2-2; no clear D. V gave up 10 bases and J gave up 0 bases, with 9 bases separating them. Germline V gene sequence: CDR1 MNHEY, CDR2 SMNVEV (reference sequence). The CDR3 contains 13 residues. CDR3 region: CATLVPNTGELFF. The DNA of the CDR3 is TGTGCCACCCTGGTCCCGAACACCGGGGAGCTGTTTTTT.

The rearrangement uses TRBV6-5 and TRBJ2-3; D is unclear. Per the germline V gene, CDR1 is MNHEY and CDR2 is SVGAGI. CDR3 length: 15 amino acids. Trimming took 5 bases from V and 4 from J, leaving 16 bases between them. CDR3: CASSPSYGISDTQYF. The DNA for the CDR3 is TGTGCCAGCAGTCCGTCCTATGGGATCTCAGATACGCAGTATTTT.

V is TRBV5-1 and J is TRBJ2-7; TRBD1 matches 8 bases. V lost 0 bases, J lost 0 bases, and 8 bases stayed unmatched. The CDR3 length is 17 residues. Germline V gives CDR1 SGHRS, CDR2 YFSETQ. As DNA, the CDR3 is TGCGCCAGCAGCTTGGCGACGGACAGGGTGCACTCCTACGAGCAGTACTTC. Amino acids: CASSLATDRVHSYEQYF.

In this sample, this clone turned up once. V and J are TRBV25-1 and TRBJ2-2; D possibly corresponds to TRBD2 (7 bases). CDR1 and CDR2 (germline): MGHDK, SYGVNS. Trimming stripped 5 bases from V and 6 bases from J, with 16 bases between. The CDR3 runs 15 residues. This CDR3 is CASSSRRGGAGELFF. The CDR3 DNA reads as TGTGCCAGCAGTTCCAGGAGGGGGGGCGCCGGGGAGCTGTTTTTT.

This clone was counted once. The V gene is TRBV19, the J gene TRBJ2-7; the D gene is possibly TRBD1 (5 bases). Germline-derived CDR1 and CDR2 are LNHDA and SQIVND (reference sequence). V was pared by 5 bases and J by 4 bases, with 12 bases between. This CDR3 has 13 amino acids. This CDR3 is CASSRPGHYEQYF. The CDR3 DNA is TGTGCCAGTAGTCGCCCTGGACATTACGAGCAGTACTTC.

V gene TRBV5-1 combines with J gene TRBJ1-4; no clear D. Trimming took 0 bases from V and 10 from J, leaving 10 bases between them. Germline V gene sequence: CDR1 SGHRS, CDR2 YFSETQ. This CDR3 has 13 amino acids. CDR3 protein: CASSLGGNGKLFF. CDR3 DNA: TGCGCCAGCAGCTTGGGGGGTAACGGAAAACTGTTTTTT.

The CDR3 spells CASSPVGIRGETQYF. The CDR3 DNA reads as TGTGCCAGCAGCCCTGTGGGGATCAGGGGAGAGACCCAGTACTTC. The chain carries TRBV28 and TRBJ2-5; tentatively, D is TRBD1 (6 bases). Germline V gene data show CDR1 as MDHEN and CDR2 as SYDVKM. Trimming took off 6 bases at V and 4 bases at J, with 18 bases between the two ends. The CDR3 has 15 amino acids.

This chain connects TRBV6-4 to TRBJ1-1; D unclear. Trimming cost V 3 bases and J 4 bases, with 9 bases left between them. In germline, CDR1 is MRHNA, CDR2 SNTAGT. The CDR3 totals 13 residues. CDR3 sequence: CASSEAAGTEAFF. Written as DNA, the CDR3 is TGTGCCAGCAGTGAGGCAGCTGGCACTGAAGCTTTCTTT.